Following are 32 T cell receptor beta chains from one sample sequenced in a study of cytomegalovirus exposure and HLA in healthy donors (dated by TCRdb to the late 2010s). Library prep was done by the immunoSEQ multiplex PCR assay. TCRdb carries this immuneACCESS record with in-frame sequences only. Its versions omit some clonotypes, under half of them owing to an unresolved V gene in the studies checked, with the rest unexplained. Recorded for this sample are about 130,000 clones; around 90% of them occurred a single time. About 2% of the sample is in the top ten clones. The sequenced sample was PBMCs. These receptors were taken from a woman aged 18-35 years in good health and CMV-seronegative.

This chain links TRBV28 with TRBJ1-2; TRBD1 is a possible D gene (6 bases). Germline CDR1 reads MDHEN; CDR2 reads SYDVKM. CDR3 length: 13 residues. Between the trimmed V and J ends, which lost 5 bases and 3 bases, there was a span of 10 bases. CDR3 in amino acids: CASSTRQDYGYTF. CDR3 nucleotide sequence: TGTGCCAGCAGTACTCGACAGGACTATGGCTACACCTTC.

A single count supports this clone. The chain combines TRBV10-3 with TRBJ2-1; 7 bases are a match to TRBD1. The ends lost 6 bases at V and 6 bases at J; junction bases unmatched: 8. Germline V CDR1 and CDR2: ENHRY, SYGVKD. The CDR3 has 14 residues. The DNA for the CDR3 is TGTGCCATCAGCGACCCAGACAGGGCCAATGAGCAGTTCTTC. Amino acid sequence: CAISDPDRANEQFF.

The sample holds one count of this clone. This chain connects TRBV9 to TRBJ2-7, with TRBD2 matching over 12 bases. With 4 bases clipped from V and 5 bases from J, the junction kept 13 bases outside the gene matches. The CDR3 totals 17 residues. Germline V gene data show CDR1 as SGDLS and CDR2 as YYNGEE. The CDR3 nucleotides read TGTGCCAGCAGCTCACGTACAGGACTAGCGGGAACCAACGAGCAGTACTTC. Translating it yields CASSSRTGLAGTNEQYF. Looking up the rest from reference TRBV9 and TRBJ2-7 gives the full variable domain: DSGVTQTPKHLITATGQRVTLRCSPRSGDLSVYWYQQSLDQGLQFLIQYYNGEERAKGNILERFSAQQFPDLHSELNLSSLELGDSALYFCASSSRTGLAGTNEQYFGPGTRLTVT.

A single count supports this clone. The chain links TRBV13 to TRBJ1-2, with D maybe TRBD1 (6 bases). Trimming shortened V by 4 bases and J by 2 bases, and 8 bases separated the two germline ends. Germline CDR1 PRHDT, CDR2 FYEKMQ (reference sequence). CDR3 length: 13 amino acids. The CDR3 region has the DNA TGTGCCAGCAGCTCCGGACAGAACTATGGCTACACCTTC. Translating gives CASSSGQNYGYTF.

CDR3 protein: CASTPGRLAGGTTGELFF. CDR3 sequence (DNA): TGTGCCAGCACCCCAGGTCGACTAGCGGGAGGGACCACCGGGGAGCTGTTTTTT. The chain combines TRBV7-8 with TRBJ2-2; 14 bases line up with TRBD2. The V gene end was trimmed by 7 bases and the J gene end by 4 bases; junction bases not matched to a gene: 11. The CDR3 runs to 18 residues. Germline-derived CDR1 and CDR2 are SGHVS and FQNEAQ.

The rearrangement joins TRBV19 to TRBJ2-7; 8 bases map to TRBD1. Looked up from germline, CDR1 is LNHDA and CDR2 is SQIVND (reference sequence). CDR3 length: 13 amino acids. V lost 8 bases to trimming and J lost 2 bases; unmatched junction nucleotides: 5. CDR3 protein: CASGPGQAYEQYF. CDR3 coding DNA: TGTGCCAGTGGACCGGGACAGGCCTACGAGCAGTACTTC.

V usage is TRBV28 and J usage is TRBJ1-4; 9 nucleotides line up with TRBD1. V shed 1 base and J 5 bases; nucleotides not matched to a gene: 2. In germline, CDR1 is MDHEN, CDR2 SYDVKM. This CDR3 comprises 15 residues. The CDR3 DNA reads TGTGCCAGCAGTTTATACGGACAGGGGAATGAAAAACTGTTTTTT. This sequence encodes CASSLYGQGNEKLFF.

The chain has TRBV28 and TRBJ2-7; TRBD1 is a possible D gene (6 bases). Germline assignment: CDR1 MDHEN and CDR2 SYDVKM. CDR3 length equals 15 residues. Trimming pared 5 bases from V and 0 bases from J, leaving 14 bases between. CDR3 loop: CASSEGQLDSYEQYF. CDR3 coding DNA: TGTGCCAGCAGTGAAGGACAGCTGGACTCCTACGAGCAGTACTTC. The full variable domain, in which reference TRBV28 and TRBJ2-7 provide the parts outside the CDR3, is DVKVTQSSRYLVKRTGEKVFLECVQDMDHENMFWYRQDPGLGLRLIYFSYDVKMKEKGDIPEGYSVSREKKERFSLILESASTNQTSMYLCASSEGQLDSYEQYFGPGTRLTVT.

For this clone: Other DNA sequences from this sample encode an identical CDR3 as well. The rearrangement links TRBV10-3 to TRBJ2-2, with 10 bases that match TRBD1. The germline gives CDR1 ENHRY, CDR2 SYGVKD. V lost 3 bases to trimming and J lost 4 bases; unmatched junction nucleotides: 2. The CDR3 length is 15 residues. This chain's CDR3 is CAISDRDRGTGELFF. CDR3 DNA sequence: TGTGCCATCAGTGACCGGGACAGGGGCACCGGGGAGCTGTTTTTT.

The chain links TRBV4-1 to TRBJ2-7; 13 bases align to TRBD2. The germline gives CDR1 MGHRA, CDR2 YSYEKL. V was pared by 1 base and J by 0 bases, with 0 bases of the junction left unmatched. This CDR3 comprises 16 residues. CDR3 sequence: CASSQGTSGSSYEQYF. CDR3 DNA sequence: TGCGCCAGCAGCCAAGGGACTAGCGGGAGCTCCTACGAGCAGTACTTC.

This clone came up once. This rearrangement joins TRBV7-6 to TRBJ2-7, with 8 positions matching TRBD1. The CDR3 runs 16 residues. The germline CDR1 and CDR2 sequences are SGHVS and FNYEAQ. V was pared by 1 base and J by 0 bases, with 5 bases of the junction left unmatched. CDR3 sequence reads: CASSLGTGMFSYEQYF. The CDR3 nucleotides are TGTGCCAGCAGCTTAGGGACAGGGATGTTCTCCTACGAGCAGTACTTC. The full variable domain, with the rest looked up from reference TRBV7-6 and TRBJ2-7, is GAGVSQSPRYKVTKRGQDVALRCDPISGHVSLYWYRQALGQGPEFLTYFNYEAQQDKSGLPNDRFSAERPEGSISTLTIQRTEQRDSAMYRCASSLGTGMFSYEQYFGPGTRLTVT.

The chain has TRBV9 and TRBJ1-3; D may be TRBD1 (6 bases). Trimming cost V 3 bases and J 8 bases, with 15 bases left between them. This CDR3 has 14 residues. The germline gives CDR1 SGDLS, CDR2 YYNGEE. In DNA form, the CDR3 reads TGTGCCAGCAGCGAGGACAGTCGGGGGGACACCATATATTTT. Amino acid sequence: CASSEDSRGDTIYF.

V is TRBV6-5 and J is TRBJ2-7, with TRBD2 as a possible D gene (6 bases). The V end lost 2 bases, the J end lost 1 base, and 12 bases lay between the germline ends. The germline CDR1 and CDR2 sequences are MNHEY and SVGAGI. The CDR3 spans 15 residues. The CDR3 loop is CASSYQLGGSYEQYF. The DNA for the CDR3 is TGTGCCAGCAGTTACCAATTGGGGGGTTCCTACGAGCAGTACTTC.

The rearrangement links TRBV9 to TRBJ2-3; D possibly corresponds to TRBD1 (6 bases). Deletions cut 3 bases from V and 2 bases from J, with 13 bases between. Per the germline V gene, CDR1 is SGDLS and CDR2 is YYNGEE. The CDR3 has 15 residues. The CDR3 sequence is CASSGGQGSTDTQYF. In nucleotides, the CDR3 is TGTGCCAGCAGCGGGGGACAAGGATCCACAGATACGCAGTATTTT.

This rearrangement joins TRBV6-1 to TRBJ2-7; D may be TRBD1 (5 bases). The CDR3 has 12 residues. Trimming pared 6 bases from V and 5 bases from J, leaving 11 bases between. Germline V lookup: CDR1 MNHNS, CDR2 SASEGT. The CDR3 coding sequence is TGTGCCAGCAGGGCAGGGTCCGACGAGCAGTACTTC. Amino acids: CASRAGSDEQYF.

The chain uses TRBV9 and TRBJ2-1; 8 nucleotides agree with TRBD2. The germline CDR1 and CDR2 sequences are SGDLS and YYNGEE. After removal of 0 bases from V and 4 bases from J, the junction contained 3 bases not matched to a gene. The CDR3 contains 15 residues. For the CDR3, the DNA is TGTGCCAGCAGCGTAGGTCTAGCGGGTTACAATGAGCAGTTCTTC. It is translated as CASSVGLAGYNEQFF.

The V call is TRBV29-1, the J call TRBJ1-5; 7 bases are a match to TRBD1. CDR3 length: 13 amino acids. V was clipped by 5 bases and J by 3 bases; unmatched bases: 4. CDR1 is SQVTM, CDR2 ANQGSEA, per germline. CDR3 amino acids: CSVRDRVNQPQHF. DNA for the CDR3: TGCAGCGTTCGGGACAGAGTCAATCAGCCCCAGCATTTT. Looking up the rest from reference TRBV29-1 and TRBJ1-5 gives the full variable domain: SAVISQKPSRDICQRGTSLTIQCQVDSQVTMMFWYRQQPGQSLTLIATANQGSEATYESGFVIDKFPISRPNLTFSTLTVSNMSPEDSSIYLCSVRDRVNQPQHFGDGTRLSIL.

The V and J genes are TRBV28 and TRBJ1-5, with 7 positions matching TRBD1. The CDR3 is 18 amino acids. The V gene end was trimmed by 6 bases and the J gene end by 4 bases; junction bases not matched to a gene: 18. Per germline, CDR1 MDHEN and CDR2 SYDVKM. The CDR3 DNA follows: TGTGCCAGCAGCAATCCTCTGACAGGGAAGGTAGGGAATCAGCCCCAGCATTTT. Its translation: CASSNPLTGKVGNQPQHF.

J is TRBJ2-5 and V is TRBV2; a possible D gene is TRBD1 (7 bases). V lost 4 bases and J 1 base, leaving 13 bases between the germline ends. The CDR3 runs 15 residues. The V gene's germline CDR1 is SNHLY and CDR2 FYNNEI. The chain's CDR3 is CASSVSQGGQETQYF. The CDR3 region has the DNA TGTGCCAGCAGTGTAAGCCAGGGGGGCCAAGAGACCCAGTACTTC.

V usage is TRBV15 and J usage is TRBJ2-2; TRBD1 matches at 8 bases. The CDR3 extends over 15 amino acids. Losses at the gene ends were 5 bases for V and 5 bases for J; bases not matched to a gene: 7. The germline gives CDR1 LNHNV, CDR2 YYDKDF (reference sequence). The CDR3 loop is CATSRRGLVTGELFF. CDR3 bases: TGTGCCACCAGCCGCAGGGGGCTAGTGACCGGGGAGCTGTTTTTT.

This chain uses TRBV29-1 with TRBJ2-1, with 10 bases matching TRBD2. The CDR3 runs 14 residues. The J segment lost 4 bases and the V segment lost 6 bases, leaving 6 bases of the junction unmatched. Germline V gene data show CDR1 as SQVTM and CDR2 as ANQGSEA. The CDR3 coding sequence is TGCAGCGTCGGAAAACTAGCGGGGTACAATGAGCAGTTCTTC. This codes for CSVGKLAGYNEQFF.

This sequence joins TRBV7-9 and TRBJ2-1, with unresolved D. Trimming pared 1 base from V and 9 bases from J, leaving 7 bases between. The CDR3 totals 12 residues. CDR1 and CDR2 (germline): SEHNR, FQNEAQ (reference sequence). The CDR3 here is CASSLDYGEQFF. In DNA, the CDR3 is TGTGCCAGCAGCTTAGATTACGGTGAGCAGTTCTTC.

The chain employs TRBV27 and TRBJ2-1; 9 bases map to TRBD2. CDR1 is MNHEY and CDR2 is SMNVEV in the germline V gene (reference sequence). There are 14 residues in the CDR3. V gave up 4 bases and J gave up 10 bases; unmatched junction bases: 8. The CDR3 reads CASSWGGTSWEQFF. The CDR3 DNA follows: TGTGCCAGCAGTTGGGGGGGGACTAGCTGGGAGCAGTTCTTC.

The V call is TRBV5-1, the J call TRBJ2-7, with 8 bases lining up with TRBD1. There are 15 residues in the CDR3. Germline lookup yields CDR1 SGHRS and CDR2 YFSETQ. The V and J ends lost 0 bases and 2 bases, in that order; junction bases with no gene match: 4. CDR3 coding DNA: TGCGCCAGCAGCTTGGGTGGGACAGGTCCCTACGAGCAGTACTTC. Amino acid sequence: CASSLGGTGPYEQYF. The full variable domain, rest sourced from reference TRBV5-1 and TRBJ2-7, is KAGVTQTPRYLIKTRGQQVTLSCSPISGHRSVSWYQQTPGQGLQFLFEYFSETQRNKGNFPGRFSGRQFSNSRSEMNVSTLELGDSALYLCASSLGGTGPYEQYFGPGTRLTVT.

The chain joins TRBV12-2 to TRBJ1-2. TRBV12-2 is an annotated pseudogene. This CDR3 has 12 residues. CDR3 sequence reads: CASRLGGFGYTF. The DNA of the CDR3 is TGTGCAAGTCGCTTAGGCGGTTTCGGCTACACCTTC.

The CDR3 sequence is CAWSKSGRLYEQYF. DNA for the CDR3: TGTGCCTGGAGTAAGAGCGGGAGGCTATACGAGCAGTACTTC. V usage is TRBV30 and J usage is TRBJ2-7; TRBD2 matches at 9 bases. The CDR3 sequence is 14 residues long. Trimming at V came to 2 bases and at J to 4 bases, leaving 6 bases not matched to a gene. CDR1 is GTSNPN and CDR2 is SVGIG in the germline V gene (reference sequence).

The sample holds one count of this clone. The CDR3 loop reads CASMATDTQYF. CDR3 DNA: TGTGCCAGTATGGCCACAGATACGCAGTATTTT. The V gene is TRBV2, the J gene TRBJ2-3; D not certain. The CDR3 consists of 11 residues. CDR1 SNHLY and CDR2 FYNNEI come from the germline V gene. Trimming took 9 bases from V and 2 from J, leaving 6 bases between them. Based on the CDR3 plus reference TRBV2 and TRBJ2-3, the full variable domain is EPEVTQTPSHQVTQMGQEVILRCVPISNHLYFYWYRQILGQKVEFLVSFYNNEISEKSEIFDDQFSVERPDGSNFTLKIRSTKLEDSAMYFCASMATDTQYFGPGTRLTVL.

Note on this clone: Germline is not matched at one junction end, which may reflect a read error. V is TRBV4-1 and J is TRBJ2-2; 7 nucleotides match TRBD1. This CDR3 is 16 amino acids long. Germline V gene data show CDR1 as MGHRA and CDR2 as YSYEKL. CDR3 coding DNA: TGCGCCAGCAGCCCAAACAGGGGACGGAGTACCGCGGAGCTGTTTTTT. It yields the protein CASSPNRGRSTAELFF.

The chain carries TRBV5-1 and TRBJ2-1, with D possibly being TRBD1 (5 bases). Trimming took off 2 bases at V and 15 bases at J, with 18 bases between the two ends. The CDR3 totals 13 residues. Germline values: CDR1 SGHRS, CDR2 YFSETQ. The CDR3 sequence is CASSLIAGRGRFF. DNA for the CDR3: TGCGCCAGCAGCTTAATAGCCGGAAGGGGTAGGTTCTTC. Filled out from reference TRBV5-1 and TRBJ2-1, the complete variable domain reads KAGVTQTPRYLIKTRGQQVTLSCSPISGHRSVSWYQQTPGQGLQFLFEYFSETQRNKGNFPGRFSGRQFSNSRSEMNVSTLELGDSALYLCASSLIAGRGRFFGPGTRLTVL.

The rearrangement joins TRBV6-5 to TRBJ2-1; D is uncertain. The CDR3 is 11 residues long. Per the germline V gene, CDR1 is MNHEY and CDR2 is SVGAGI. Between the trimmed V and J ends, which lost 4 bases and 9 bases, there was a span of 7 bases. CDR3 loop: CASSSHLEQFF. The CDR3 DNA sequence: TGTGCCAGCAGTTCACACCTTGAGCAGTTCTTC.

The J gene is TRBJ2-5, the V gene TRBV30; 10 nucleotides align to TRBD1. Trimming cost V 3 bases and J 5 bases; bases outside gene matches: 9. Looked up from germline, CDR1 is GTSNPN and CDR2 is SVGIG (reference sequence). The CDR3 sequence is 15 residues long. CDR3 amino acids: CAWRLMTGGRETQYF. The CDR3 coding sequence is TGTGCCTGGAGATTAATGACAGGGGGCCGGGAGACCCAGTACTTC.

Only one count was recorded for this clone. The V call is TRBV11-2, the J call TRBJ2-7; tentative D call: TRBD2 (6 bases). The CDR3 is 15 residues long. V was cut by 3 bases and J by 2 bases, with 14 bases left in between. Germline assignment: CDR1 SGHAT and CDR2 FQNNGV. In nucleotides, the CDR3 is TGTGCCAGCAGCTTTGGGGGGAGGCGAACCTACGAGCAGTACTTC. Protein sequence: CASSFGGRRTYEQYF.